This T cell receptor (beta chain) was recovered during a study of OX40 agonist ivuxolimab in advanced cancers. For the wider study: Ivuxolimab was an agonistic, fully human IgG2 monoclonal antibody directed against OX40 (CD134), a costimulatory receptor. Intravenous ivuxolimab was administered to patients every 2 weeks at six dose levels: 0.01, 0.1, 0.3, 1.5, 3 and 10 mg/kg. The monotherapy dose-escalation portion (N of about 57 patients) of the phase I ivuxolimab trial is reported in the paper. Of the roughly 53 patients in dose escalation, some 20 had hepatocellular carcinoma, around 15 had melanoma, 9 had renal cell carcinoma and 9 had head and neck cancer. Patients were allowed to have had prior anti-PD-1, anti-PD-L1 or anti-CTLA-4 therapy, and around 43% of the dose-escalation patients had been treated with checkpoint inhibitors. Partial responses were achieved by three dose-escalation patients, of whom one had hepatocellular carcinoma and two had cutaneous melanoma. The purpose of peripheral TCRbeta sequencing was to test whether ivuxolimab changed TCR sequence diversity and led to clonal T-cell expansion. In the dose-escalation cohort, 70% to 85% of patients were male, and the mean age was around 60 years with a range of roughly 23 to 79.

The CDR3 starts with the cysteine, ends with the phenylalanine, and has 12 residues. Solely the CDR3 DNA is kept, with 36 bases framed from the first base. V is cut by 1 base and J by 5 bases, and the space between the germline ends is 8 bases. CDR1 and CDR2, per the germline V gene (reference sequence), are GTSNPN and SVGIG. For sequencing of the TCRbeta CDR3 region, genomic DNA was extracted from the sorted cells. The immunoSEQ Assay was used to sequence the TCRbeta CDR3 regions. Not all clones reach the TCRdb copy of this immuneACCESS table, which keeps in-frame sequences only. Checked studies attribute under half of the gap to unresolved V genes and leave the rest unexplained. The sample records about 100,000 clones, around 93% of which are singletons. The ten largest make up under 0.65% of the sample. Patients with a history of autoimmune disease or receiving systemic immunosuppression were excluded from the trial. Peripheral blood for TCR sequencing was collected from all dose cohorts at baseline, on cycle 4 day 1, and on cycle 7 day 1. Samples came from an open-label, multicenter, first-in-human phase I dose-escalation trial of ivuxolimab. The trial enrolled adults with locally advanced or metastatic head and neck squamous cell, hepatocellular, melanoma or renal cell carcinoma. Before TCR sequencing, CD4+ T cells and CD8+ T cells were sorted from peripheral blood as separate populations.

For this clone: No cognate antigen has been identified for it. No base-level quality is on record; no much larger clone is a single base apart.

What the study reported, not specific to this receptor: On average, CD8+ T cells showed more expanded clones than CD4+ T cells after ivuxolimab. Low levels of normalized T-cell clonal expansion were also shown by some nonresponding patients. The antigen specificity of the clonally expanded peripheral T cells was not determined. In the 0.1-3.0 mg/kg groups, partial responders had among the lowest normalized peripheral clonal expansion, particularly in CD8+ T cells. At doses of 0.1 to 3.0 mg/kg, clonal expansion of both CD4+ and CD8+ blood T cells was observed from baseline to week 6.

This TCR was sampled from an adult with an advanced solid tumor such as melanoma, head and neck, liver or kidney cancer. Recombination joined TRBV30 with TRBJ2-5, with the identity of the D gene unclear. The input for sequencing was CD4+ or CD8+ T cells sorted from blood, taken in a trial of the OX40 agonist ivuxolimab. The DNA sequence is TGTGCCTGGAGTGGGGTAGTTGAGACCCAGTACTTC. It specifies CAWSGVVETQYF.